This T cell receptor beta chain came from a study of T cells after yellow fever vaccination. Turning to the study itself: CD3, CD45RA, CCR7 and CD95 staining defined sorted EM, EMRA, CM and Tscm cells. Overall study results and limits: Detected again after the booster were most primary-vaccination clones, at 95% to 98% CD4 and approximately 90% CD8.

This clonotype was seen many times. This CDR3 is 13 amino acids long. J was trimmed by 9 bases and V by 6 bases; bases with no gene match: 7. Conversion of TCR transcripts into cDNA relied on 5'RACE template switching, which added a universal primer site and UMIs. TCRdb ran MiXCR on the 5' RACE reads and lists one entry per CDR3 protein. The table lists approximately 58,000 distinct CDR3 sequences, approximately 6.1% of them singletons. The receptor's source is a man younger than 30 who received the YFV17D yellow fever vaccine. The rearrangement uses TRBV12-3 or TRBV12-4 and TRBJ2-1; TRBD2 matches 8 bases. Source: PBMCs, either bulk or a sorted T-cell subset (CD4+, CD8+, memory, or dextramer-sorted; not recorded which), taken on the day of the yellow fever booster vaccination. The CDR3 here is CASSPRAGGEQFF. CDR3 DNA sequence: TGTGCCAGCAGCCCCCGGGCGGGAGGTGAGCAGTTCTTC.